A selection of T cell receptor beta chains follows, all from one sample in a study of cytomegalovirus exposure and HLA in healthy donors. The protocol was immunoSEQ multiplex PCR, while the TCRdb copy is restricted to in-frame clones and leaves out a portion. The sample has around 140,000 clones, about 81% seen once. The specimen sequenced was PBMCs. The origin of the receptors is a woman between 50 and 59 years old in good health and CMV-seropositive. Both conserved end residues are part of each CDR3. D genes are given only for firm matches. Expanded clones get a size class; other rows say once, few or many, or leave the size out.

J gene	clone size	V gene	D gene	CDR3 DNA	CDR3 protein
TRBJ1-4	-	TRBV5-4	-	TGTGCCAGCAGGGGCCAGGGGAATGGAAAACTGTTTTTT	CASRGQGNGKLFF
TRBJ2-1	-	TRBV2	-	TGTGCCAGCAGGATCGGGGGTTTCAATGAGCAGTTCTTC	CASRIGGFNEQFF
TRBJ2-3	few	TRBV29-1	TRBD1	TGCAGCGTTGAGAGGGACAGAAGCACAGATACGCAGTATTTT	CSVERDRSTDTQYF
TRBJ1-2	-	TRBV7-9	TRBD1	TGTGCCAGCAGCGTAGGAGACAGGGACTCCACTGGCTACACCTTC	CASSVGDRDSTGYTF
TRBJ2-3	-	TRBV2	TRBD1	TGTGCCAGCAGCAAGGGGACAGGGGAGAGCACAGATACGCAGTATTTT	CASSKGTGESTDTQYF
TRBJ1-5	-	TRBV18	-	TGTGCCAGCTCACCAGCGGGGGGCGAAGAGCCCCAGCATTTT	CASSPAGGEEPQHF
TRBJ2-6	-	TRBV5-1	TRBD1	TGCGCCAGCAGCTCACAGGGGACCGCTGGGGCCAACGTCCTGACTTTC	CASSSQGTAGANVLTF
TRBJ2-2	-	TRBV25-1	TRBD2	TGTGCCAGCAGTGAATACCGGGGGGAGGGCCTGACCGGGGAGCTGTTTTTT	CASSEYRGEGLTGELFF
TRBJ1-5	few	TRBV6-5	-	TGTGCCAGCAGTACAGGGCCCGCGGGCAATCAGCCCCAGCATTTT	CASSTGPAGNQPQHF
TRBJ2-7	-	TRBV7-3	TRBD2	TGTGCCAGCAGCTTACAGCCGGCTAGCGGGAGCTACGAGCAGTACTTC	CASSLQPASGSYEQYF
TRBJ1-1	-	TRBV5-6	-	TGTGCCAGCAGCTTGGTGGGGGGGGGCTATGAAGCTTTCTTT	CASSLVGGGYEAFF
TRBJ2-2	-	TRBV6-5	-	TGTGCCAGCAGTTACCTGACAGGGAACACCGGGGAGCTGTTTTTT	CASSYLTGNTGELFF
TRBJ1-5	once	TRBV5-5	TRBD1	TGTGCCAGCAGCCCCGGGACAGGGATTCAGCCCCAGCATTTT	CASSPGTGIQPQHF
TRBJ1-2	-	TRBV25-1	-	TGTGCCAGCAGTGCCTCGGGGTCAGGCCCATATGGCTACACCTTC	CASSASGSGPYGYTF
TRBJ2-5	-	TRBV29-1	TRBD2	TGCAGCGCTATCATCAGCGGGGGGGGATATTTAGAGACCCAGTACTTC	CSAIISGGGYLETQYF
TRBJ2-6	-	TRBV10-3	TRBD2	TGTGCCATCAGTCCGGGACTAGTCTTCATCTCTGGGGCCAACGGCCTGACTTTC	CAISPGLVFISGANGLTF
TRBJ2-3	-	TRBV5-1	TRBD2	TGCGCCAGCAGCTTGGAGCGGGAGAAAGATACGCAGTATTTT	CASSLEREKDTQYF
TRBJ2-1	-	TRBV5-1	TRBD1	TGCGCCAGCAGCTTTAGGACAGGGGGCGTCTCCTACAATGAGCAGTTCTTC	CASSFRTGGVSYNEQFF
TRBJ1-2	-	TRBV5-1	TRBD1	TGCGCCAGCAGCTTGGGCAGGGGGACGGACTATGGCTACACCTTC	CASSLGRGTDYGYTF
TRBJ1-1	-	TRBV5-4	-	TGTGCCAGCAGCTTGAGAGTACAGAACACTGAAGCCTTCTTT	CASSLRVQNTEAFF
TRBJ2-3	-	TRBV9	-	TGTGCCAGCAGCGCCAACACAGATACGCAGTATTTT	CASSANTDTQYF
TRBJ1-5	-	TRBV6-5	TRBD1	TGTGCCAGCAGCCACGGGACAGGGGCAAATCAGCCCCAGCATTTT	CASSHGTGANQPQHF
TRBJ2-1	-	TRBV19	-	TGTGCCAGTAGGCCAACAGGGACCCCCTACAATGAGCAGTTCTTC	CASRPTGTPYNEQFF
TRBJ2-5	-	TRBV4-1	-	TGCGCCAGCAGCCTAACACTAGGGAAAGAGACCCAGTACTTC	CASSLTLGKETQYF
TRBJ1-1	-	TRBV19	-	TGTGCCAGTTTAGGGGTACGAGAAATGAACACTGAAGCTTTCTTT	CASLGVREMNTEAFF
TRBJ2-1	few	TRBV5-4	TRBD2	TGTGCCAGCAGCTCCGGACTAGCGGGAGGTTACAATGAGCAGTTCTTC	CASSSGLAGGYNEQFF
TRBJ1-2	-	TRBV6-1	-	TGTGCCAGCATCCCGTCGCTAGGGGATTATGGCTACACCTTC	CASIPSLGDYGYTF
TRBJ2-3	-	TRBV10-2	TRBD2	TGCGCCAGCAGCGGGGGGATCGGGACTAGCGGGAGGACTAGCACAGATACGCAGTATTTT	CASSGGIGTSGRTSTDTQYF
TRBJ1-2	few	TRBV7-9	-	TGTGCCAGCAGCTTCAAGAGCAGGGGCTATGGCTACACCTTC	CASSFKSRGYGYTF
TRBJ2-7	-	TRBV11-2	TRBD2	TGTGCCAGCAGCTTACCGGATCTAGCGGAGTACAGTGAGCAGTACTTC	CASSLPDLAEYSEQYF
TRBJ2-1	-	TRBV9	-	TGTGCCAGCAGCGTAGCGCAGGGGTCCTACAATGAGCAGTTCTTC	CASSVAQGSYNEQFF
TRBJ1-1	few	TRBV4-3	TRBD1	TGCGCCAGCAGCCAGGGACAGGGAGTGTATACTGAAGCTTTCTTT	CASSQGQGVYTEAFF
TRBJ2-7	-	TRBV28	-	TGTGCCAGCAGTCCGAACAGGGATGCGGGTTACGAGCAGTACTTC	CASSPNRDAGYEQYF
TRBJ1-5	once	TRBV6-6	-	TGTGCCAGCAGTTATGGGCAGTGGAATCAGCCCCAGCATTTT	CASSYGQWNQPQHF
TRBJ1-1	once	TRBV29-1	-	TGCAGCGTCGCCTCAGGGCCGAGGAACACTGAAGCTTTCTTT	CSVASGPRNTEAFF
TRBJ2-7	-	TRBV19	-	TGTGCCAGTAGCCCCCAGGCCCGTTTAGGATACGAGCAGTACTTC	CASSPQARLGYEQYF
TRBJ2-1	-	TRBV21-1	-	TGTGCCAGCAGCCCCTGGAGAAGACTAGCGGGGTTAGGTCAGTTCTTC	CASSPWRRLAGLGQFF